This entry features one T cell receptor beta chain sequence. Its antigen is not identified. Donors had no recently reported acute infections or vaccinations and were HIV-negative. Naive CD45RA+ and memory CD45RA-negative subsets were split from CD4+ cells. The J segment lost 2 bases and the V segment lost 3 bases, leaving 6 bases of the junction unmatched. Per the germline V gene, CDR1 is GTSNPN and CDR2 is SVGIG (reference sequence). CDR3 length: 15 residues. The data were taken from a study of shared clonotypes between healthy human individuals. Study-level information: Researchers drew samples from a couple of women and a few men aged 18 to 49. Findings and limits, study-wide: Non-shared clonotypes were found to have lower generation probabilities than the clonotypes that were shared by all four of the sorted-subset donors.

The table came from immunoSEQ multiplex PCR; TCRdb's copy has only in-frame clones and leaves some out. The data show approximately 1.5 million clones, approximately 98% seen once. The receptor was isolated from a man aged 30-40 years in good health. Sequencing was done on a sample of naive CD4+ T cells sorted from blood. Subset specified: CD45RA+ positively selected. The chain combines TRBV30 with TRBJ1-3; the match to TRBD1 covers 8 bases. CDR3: CAWSLGTGTGNTIYF. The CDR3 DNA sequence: TGTGCCTGGAGCTTAGGGACAGGAACTGGAAACACCATATATTTT.